This is a list of T cell receptor beta chains from one sample in a study of T cell responses to AZD1222 COVID-19 vaccine. Only in-frame clones appear in the TCRdb table, and some are missing; sequencing was by immunoSEQ multiplex PCR. The data hold about 150,000 clones, with less than 95% observed a single time. Here the sequenced sample was peripheral blood, taken on day 0 of AZD1222 vaccination. The receptors were sampled from an adult in good health. CDR3s include the opening cysteine and the closing phenylalanine or tryptophan. A D gene is named only where the DNA matches it firmly. Not every row has a clone size; where given, it reads once, few, many or a size class.

d_call: NA; v_call: TRBV3-1/TRBV3-2; j_call: TRBJ2-7; clone_size: NA; cdr3_aa: CASSQSEGQDEQYF; cdr3_nt: TGTGCCAGCAGCCAATCCGAGGGGCAGGACGAGCAGTACTTC
d_call: NA; v_call: TRBV28; j_call: TRBJ1-6; clone_size: NA; cdr3_aa: CASRTTAWEPLHF; cdr3_nt: TGTGCCAGCAGGACGACAGCCTGGGAACCCCTCCACTTT
d_call: NA; v_call: TRBV19; j_call: TRBJ1-5; clone_size: NA; cdr3_aa: CASSQGGGQPQHF; cdr3_nt: TGTGCCAGTAGTCAGGGCGGGGGTCAGCCCCAGCATTTT
d_call: NA; v_call: TRBV6-5; j_call: TRBJ2-5; clone_size: NA; cdr3_aa: CASTGNGETQYF; cdr3_nt: TGTGCCAGCACCGGGAACGGAGAGACCCAGTACTTC
d_call: TRBD1; v_call: TRBV3-1/TRBV3-2; j_call: TRBJ1-2; clone_size: NA; cdr3_aa: CASSQDRTGYYGYTF; cdr3_nt: TGTGCCAGCAGCCAGGACCGGACAGGGTACTATGGCTACACCTTC
d_call: TRBD1; v_call: TRBV9; j_call: TRBJ1-4; clone_size: NA; cdr3_aa: CASSVAQGAGKLFF; cdr3_nt: TGTGCCAGCAGCGTAGCACAGGGGGCTGGAAAACTGTTTTTT
d_call: NA; v_call: TRBV19; j_call: TRBJ1-1; clone_size: NA; cdr3_aa: CASSLYTRMGTEAFF; cdr3_nt: TGTGCCAGTAGTCTCTACACCCGTATGGGCACTGAAGCTTTCTTT
d_call: NA; v_call: TRBV6-4; j_call: TRBJ1-2; clone_size: once; cdr3_aa: CASRLPGTGIYGYTF; cdr3_nt: TGTGCCAGCAGACTCCCCGGGACGGGGATCTATGGCTACACCTTC
d_call: NA; v_call: TRBV4-2; j_call: TRBJ1-2; clone_size: NA; cdr3_aa: CASSQSQVSPNYGYTF; cdr3_nt: TGTGCCAGCAGCCAAAGTCAGGTTTCACCAAACTATGGCTACACCTTC
d_call: TRBD1; v_call: TRBV7-8; j_call: TRBJ1-6; clone_size: NA; cdr3_aa: CASSLVPIRTGIVSPLHF; cdr3_nt: TGTGCCAGCAGCTTAGTACCCATTCGGACAGGGATTGTCTCACCCCTCCACTTT
d_call: TRBD1; v_call: TRBV2; j_call: TRBJ1-4; clone_size: NA; cdr3_aa: CASSVPGTGAEKLFF; cdr3_nt: TGTGCCAGCAGCGTGCCCGGGACAGGGGCTGAAAAACTGTTTTTT
d_call: NA; v_call: TRBV3-1/TRBV3-2; j_call: TRBJ2-7; clone_size: NA; cdr3_aa: CASSQVGEQYF; cdr3_nt: TGTGCCAGCAGCCAAGTAGGCGAGCAGTACTTC
d_call: NA; v_call: TRBV28; j_call: TRBJ1-1; clone_size: NA; cdr3_aa: CASIRGENTEAFF; cdr3_nt: TGTGCCAGCATTAGAGGCGAGAACACTGAAGCTTTCTTT
d_call: NA; v_call: TRBV9; j_call: TRBJ1-2; clone_size: NA; cdr3_aa: CASSSRSTYGYTF; cdr3_nt: TGTGCCAGCAGCTCCCGATCTACTTATGGCTACACCTTC
d_call: TRBD1; v_call: TRBV5-1; j_call: TRBJ2-1; clone_size: NA; cdr3_aa: CASSLAGQGVNEQFF; cdr3_nt: TGCGCCAGCAGCTTGGCGGGACAGGGCGTCAATGAGCAGTTCTTC
d_call: TRBD1; v_call: TRBV27; j_call: TRBJ1-5; clone_size: NA; cdr3_aa: CASRNRGRDQPQHF; cdr3_nt: TGTGCCAGCAGAAACAGGGGGCGCGATCAGCCCCAGCATTTT
d_call: NA; v_call: TRBV28; j_call: TRBJ1-2; clone_size: NA; cdr3_aa: CASILAQGDYGYTF; cdr3_nt: NA
d_call: NA; v_call: TRBV28; j_call: TRBJ1-6; clone_size: NA; cdr3_aa: CASSFSGRLWSPLHF; cdr3_nt: TGTGCCAGCAGTTTCTCAGGGAGACTCTGGTCACCCCTCCACTTT
d_call: TRBD1; v_call: TRBV9; j_call: TRBJ2-7; clone_size: NA; cdr3_aa: CASSARTGGYEQYF; cdr3_nt: TGTGCCAGCAGCGCGCGGACAGGGGGATACGAGCAGTACTTC
d_call: NA; v_call: TRBV6-5; j_call: TRBJ2-1; clone_size: NA; cdr3_aa: CASSYGITFNEQFF; cdr3_nt: TGTGCCAGCAGTTATGGTATTACTTTCAATGAGCAGTTCTTC
d_call: TRBD2; v_call: TRBV27; j_call: TRBJ2-2; clone_size: NA; cdr3_aa: CASSFAGTSNAGELFF; cdr3_nt: TGTGCCAGCAGTTTCGCCGGGACTAGCAACGCCGGGGAGCTGTTTTTT
d_call: NA; v_call: TRBV7-9; j_call: TRBJ1-2; clone_size: NA; cdr3_aa: CASSFGREGYGYTF; cdr3_nt: TGTGCCAGCAGCTTCGGCAGGGAAGGCTATGGCTACACCTTC
d_call: NA; v_call: TRBV3-1/TRBV3-2; j_call: TRBJ1-2; clone_size: NA; cdr3_aa: CASRASGADYGYTF; cdr3_nt: TGTGCCAGCAGGGCCTCGGGGGCGGACTATGGCTACACCTTC
d_call: TRBD1; v_call: TRBV19; j_call: TRBJ1-5; clone_size: NA; cdr3_aa: CASSIGPGQGFNQPQHF; cdr3_nt: TGTGCCAGTAGTATAGGGCCGGGACAGGGATTCAATCAGCCCCAGCATTTT
d_call: NA; v_call: TRBV6-2/TRBV6-3; j_call: TRBJ1-1; clone_size: NA; cdr3_aa: CASSYSIVAEAFF; cdr3_nt: TGTGCCAGCAGTTACTCGATAGTCGCTGAAGCTTTCTTT
d_call: NA; v_call: TRBV30; j_call: TRBJ1-1; clone_size: NA; cdr3_aa: CAWSGPMNTEAFF; cdr3_nt: TGTGCCTGGAGTGGACCGATGAACACTGAAGCTTTCTTT
d_call: NA; v_call: TRBV7-8; j_call: TRBJ1-1; clone_size: NA; cdr3_aa: CASSFTGEWTEAFF; cdr3_nt: TGTGCCAGCAGTTTTACAGGAGAGTGGACTGAAGCTTTCTTT
d_call: NA; v_call: TRBV5-8; j_call: TRBJ1-5; clone_size: few; cdr3_aa: CASSFFRSQPQHF; cdr3_nt: TGTGCCAGCAGCTTCTTCCGGAGTCAGCCCCAGCATTTT
d_call: NA; v_call: TRBV5-1; j_call: TRBJ1-2; clone_size: NA; cdr3_aa: CASSWGEWVDDYGYTF; cdr3_nt: TGCGCCAGCAGCTGGGGGGAGTGGGTTGACGACTATGGCTACACCTTC
d_call: NA; v_call: TRBV9; j_call: TRBJ1-2; clone_size: NA; cdr3_aa: CASSSNREPLTF; cdr3_nt: TGTGCCAGCAGCTCAAACCGGGAGCCTCTCACCTTC
d_call: NA; v_call: TRBV6-2/TRBV6-3; j_call: TRBJ1-5; clone_size: NA; cdr3_aa: CASSYSRGFQPQHF; cdr3_nt: TGTGCCAGCAGTTACTCTCGGGGATTTCAGCCCCAGCATTTT
d_call: NA; v_call: TRBV9; j_call: TRBJ1-1; clone_size: NA; cdr3_aa: CASSVHREENTEAFF; cdr3_nt: TGTGCCAGCAGCGTCCACAGGGAAGAGAACACTGAAGCTTTCTTT
d_call: NA; v_call: TRBV6-2/TRBV6-3; j_call: TRBJ2-7; clone_size: NA; cdr3_aa: CASSYKEVDEQYF; cdr3_nt: TGTGCCAGCAGTTACAAGGAAGTTGACGAGCAGTACTTC
d_call: TRBD1; v_call: TRBV4-3; j_call: TRBJ2-7; clone_size: NA; cdr3_aa: CASSQDNIGTGDYEQYF; cdr3_nt: TGCGCCAGCAGCCAAGATAATATTGGGACAGGGGATTACGAGCAGTACTTC
d_call: NA; v_call: TRBV18; j_call: TRBJ2-2; clone_size: NA; cdr3_aa: CASSPRVLPNTGELFF; cdr3_nt: TGTGCCAGCTCACCCAGGGTTCTTCCTAACACCGGGGAGCTGTTTTTT
d_call: NA; v_call: TRBV12-3/TRBV12-4; j_call: TRBJ1-4; clone_size: NA; cdr3_aa: CASSWGVEKLFF; cdr3_nt: TGTGCCAGCAGTTGGGGGGTAGAAAAACTGTTTTTT
d_call: TRBD2; v_call: TRBV19; j_call: TRBJ2-2; clone_size: once; cdr3_aa: CASSITGASGGSTGELFF; cdr3_nt: TGTGCCAGTAGTATAACGGGGGCTAGCGGGGGGAGCACCGGGGAGCTGTTTTTT
d_call: NA; v_call: TRBV6-5; j_call: TRBJ1-5; clone_size: NA; cdr3_aa: CASTPAGLYHQPQHF; cdr3_nt: TGTGCCAGCACCCCGGCAGGTCTATATCATCAGCCCCAGCATTTT
d_call: TRBD2; v_call: TRBV5-1; j_call: TRBJ2-7; clone_size: NA; cdr3_aa: CASSFAGDEQYF; cdr3_nt: TGCGCCAGCAGCTTTGCGGGGGACGAGCAGTACTTC
d_call: TRBD1; v_call: TRBV19; j_call: TRBJ1-4; clone_size: NA; cdr3_aa: CAIPTGAEIEKLFF; cdr3_nt: TGTGCCATCCCGACAGGGGCTGAAATAGAAAAACTGTTTTTT
d_call: TRBD1; v_call: TRBV5-1; j_call: TRBJ1-1; clone_size: NA; cdr3_aa: CASSRGLRGPDTEAFF; cdr3_nt: TGCGCCAGCAGCCGGGGTCTCAGGGGGCCTGACACTGAAGCTTTCTTT
d_call: TRBD1; v_call: TRBV28; j_call: TRBJ1-5; clone_size: NA; cdr3_aa: CASSSGQGVHF; cdr3_nt: TGTGCCAGCAGTTCCGGACAGGGTGTCCATTTT
d_call: NA; v_call: TRBV6-5; j_call: TRBJ1-2; clone_size: NA; cdr3_aa: CASTIGHPGYGYTF; cdr3_nt: TGTGCCAGCACCATAGGACACCCTGGGTATGGCTACACCTTC
d_call: TRBD2; v_call: TRBV7-9; j_call: TRBJ2-3; clone_size: NA; cdr3_aa: CASSLVPSSGPSTDTQYF; cdr3_nt: TGTGCCAGCAGCCTGGTCCCCAGTAGCGGGCCTAGCACAGATACGCAGTATTTT
d_call: TRBD2; v_call: TRBV3-1/TRBV3-2; j_call: TRBJ2-1; clone_size: NA; cdr3_aa: CASSPPQGLAGDNEQFF; cdr3_nt: TGTGCCAGCAGCCCACCACAGGGACTAGCGGGGGACAATGAGCAGTTCTTC
d_call: TRBD1; v_call: TRBV3-1/TRBV3-2; j_call: TRBJ1-3; clone_size: NA; cdr3_aa: CASSRQGASGNTIYF; cdr3_nt: TGTGCCAGCAGCCGACAGGGGGCTTCGGGAAACACCATATATTTT
d_call: NA; v_call: TRBV7-9; j_call: TRBJ2-7; clone_size: few; cdr3_aa: CASSLAGTTSYEQYF; cdr3_nt: TGTGCCAGCAGCTTAGCTGGGACAACCTCCTACGAGCAGTACTTC
d_call: TRBD1; v_call: TRBV7-9; j_call: TRBJ1-2; clone_size: NA; cdr3_aa: CASSLAGTAQGSYTF; cdr3_nt: TGTGCCAGCAGCTTAGCAGGGACAGCCCAAGGAAGCTACACCTTC
d_call: NA; v_call: TRBV13; j_call: TRBJ1-1; clone_size: NA; cdr3_aa: CASSLEGGREGTEAFF; cdr3_nt: TGTGCCAGCAGCTTAGAGGGAGGGCGAGAGGGCACTGAAGCTTTCTTT
d_call: TRBD2; v_call: TRBV4-1; j_call: TRBJ2-4; clone_size: NA; cdr3_aa: CASSDTSGGSNIQYF; cdr3_nt: TGCGCCAGCAGCGACACTAGCGGGGGGTCAAACATTCAGTACTTC